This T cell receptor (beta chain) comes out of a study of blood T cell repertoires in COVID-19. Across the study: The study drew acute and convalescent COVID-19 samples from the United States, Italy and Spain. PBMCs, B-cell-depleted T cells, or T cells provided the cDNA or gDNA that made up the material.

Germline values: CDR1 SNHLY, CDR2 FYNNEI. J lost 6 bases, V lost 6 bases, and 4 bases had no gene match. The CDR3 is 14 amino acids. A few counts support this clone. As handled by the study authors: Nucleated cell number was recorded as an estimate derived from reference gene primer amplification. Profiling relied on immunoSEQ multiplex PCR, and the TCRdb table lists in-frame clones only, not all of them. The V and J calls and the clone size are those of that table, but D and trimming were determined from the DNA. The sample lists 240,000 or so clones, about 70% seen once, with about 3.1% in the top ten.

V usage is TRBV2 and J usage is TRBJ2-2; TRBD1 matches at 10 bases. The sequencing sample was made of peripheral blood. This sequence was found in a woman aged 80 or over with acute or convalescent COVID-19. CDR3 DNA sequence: TGTGCCAGCAGGAGGGACAGGGGATCCGGGGAGCTGTTTTTT. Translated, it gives CASRRDRGSGELFF.